This T cell receptor (beta chain) was identified in a study of early T cells in non-severe SARS-CoV-2 infection. About the study: The sequenced material was bulk RNA from unsorted whole blood, and its chains were unpaired. General study findings and limits: Private and CD4 specificities were missed by VDJdb matching, skewed to anti-spike CD8.

Attachment of unique molecular identifiers was made to individual cDNA molecules. TCRdb re-called the 5' RACE reads with MiXCR, one entry per CDR3 protein. The sample yields under 60,000 distinct CDR3 sequences, 8.7% seen once. This clonotype was detected many times. Its antigen is as yet unknown. The TCR originated in an adult who was a healthcare worker with PCR-confirmed SARS-CoV-2 infection or an uninfected control (not recorded which). The input for sequencing was whole blood, taken at baseline.

The chain's CDR3 is CASSGQDTGELFF. For the CDR3, the DNA is TGTGCCAGCAGTGGCCAGGACACCGGGGAGCTGTTTTTT. This chain connects TRBV6-4 to TRBJ2-2; D unresolved. This CDR3 is 13 amino acids long. The germline V and J ends were trimmed by 4 bases and 3 bases, with 6 bases remaining between them. Germline loops: CDR1 MRHNA, CDR2 SNTAGT.